This TCR beta chain was recorded in a study of blood T cells in healthy people across ages. Study results and caveats: Age brought a roughly linear fall in TCR beta diversity measured per million T cells. Any changes in expanded clonotypes were possibly confounded, as donor CMV status remained unknown.

This clonotype was recorded only once. What it recognizes is unknown. For the second PCR, which ran for about 6 to 11 cycles, a sample-barcoded 5' primer and a J-beta primer mix were used. TCRdb ran MiXCR on the 5' RACE reads and lists one entry per CDR3 protein. The sample holds approximately 2,000,000 distinct CDR3 sequences, approximately 39% seen once. The junction had 6 bases not matched to a gene; V was cut back by 2 bases and J by 5 bases. Germline CDR1 DFQATT, CDR2 SNEGSKA (reference sequence). The length of the CDR3 is 14 residues. The draw of peripheral blood yielded approximately 10 milliliters from each donor. Each sample yielded at least 6 micrograms of PBMC total RNA.

What was sequenced was blood. The sequence derives from a human donor in good health. This rearrangement joins TRBV20-1 to TRBJ1-1, with 9 bases fitting TRBD1. The CDR3: CSARSGQGMTEAFF. CDR3 DNA sequence: TGCAGTGCTAGAAGTGGACAGGGGATGACTGAAGCTTTCTTT.